This is a list of T cell receptor beta chains from one sample in a study of molecular identifiers for immune sequencing clone quantification. TCRdb itself ran the PCR reads through MiXCR, one entry per CDR3 protein. The table lists about 510,000 distinct CDR3 sequences, roughly a fifth of them singletons. Sequencing was carried out using naive CD8+ T cells from blood, with Jurkat cell RNA spiked in. Every receptor here comes from a human donor in good health. Some libraries in this study had Jurkat cell RNA spiked in. The CDR3 runs from the conserved cysteine through the conserved F or W. A D gene is named only where the DNA matches it firmly.

D	V	CDR3
.	TRBV29-1	CSVGHSLGRTEAFF
.	TRBV4-3	CASSQDLDRQETQYF
TRBD2	TRBV4-1	CASSISGGSSYEQYF
TRBD1	TRBV13	CASSFRDRGIDEKLFF
.	TRBV28	CASSLWGEGQPQHF
.	TRBV20-1	CSAWDGAYEQYF
TRBD1	TRBV30	CAWTETGGAYGYTF
TRBD1	TRBV7-9	CASSTLQGVEYF
.	TRBV5-1	CASSLVGRVADEQFF
.	TRBV19	CASNDGGQETQYF
.	TRBV6-2/TRBV6-3	CASSYLHPDPYGYTF